Each of the 29 T cell receptor beta chains below was sequenced from the same sample in a study of blood T cell repertoires in COVID-19. Some clones are missing from TCRdb's copy, which holds only in-frame ones; the method was immunoSEQ multiplex PCR. The sample lists approximately 21,000 clones; 70% to 90% were seen once. Sequenced material: peripheral blood. These TCRs come from a human donor with active COVID-19. The donor label of this sample is uncertain.

The J gene is TRBJ1-5, the V gene TRBV24-1; D not certain. CDR3 size: 13 residues. Germline CDR1 reads KGHDR; CDR2 reads SFDVKD. V dropped 6 bases and J dropped 1 base, with 6 bases sitting between them. In nucleotides, the CDR3 is TGTGCCACCAGTCCCTCCAGCAATCAGCCCCAGCATTTT. Translated: CATSPSSNQPQHF.

The V gene is TRBV27, the J gene TRBJ2-1, with a possible D match to TRBD2 (6 bases). Germline CDR1 MNHEY, CDR2 SMNVEV (reference sequence). Trimming left V 4 bases short and J 2 bases short, with 12 bases between. The CDR3 runs 15 residues. The CDR3 region is CASSSSALTYNEQFF. The CDR3 bases are TGTGCCAGCAGTTCTAGCGCGTTGACCTACAATGAGCAGTTCTTC.

In this sample, this clone turned up a few times. This chain links TRBV7-8 with TRBJ2-1, with TRBD2 identical over 7 bases. V lost 4 bases and J lost 3; bases outside the gene matches: 12. This CDR3 is 17 amino acids long. Germline loops: CDR1 SGHVS, CDR2 FQNEAQ. CDR3 residues: CASSWSVAGVFYNEQFF. The CDR3 DNA is TGTGCCAGCAGCTGGAGTGTGGCGGGAGTTTTCTACAATGAGCAGTTCTTC.

The rearrangement joins TRBV5-4 to TRBJ1-1; D gene ambiguous. V lost 4 bases to trimming and J lost 1 base, with 8 bases between them. The V gene's germline CDR1 is SGHNT and CDR2 YYREEE (reference sequence). This CDR3 contains 13 residues. The CDR3 reads CASSPGGNTEAFF. The CDR3 bases are TGTGCCAGCAGCCCCGGAGGGAACACTGAAGCTTTCTTT.

The V and J genes are TRBV6-5 and TRBJ2-1, with TRBD1 as a possible D gene (5 bases). The CDR3 consists of 15 residues. Trimming left V 5 bases short and J 2 bases short, with 13 bases between. Germline V gene lookup returns CDR1 MNHEY and CDR2 SVGAGI. The CDR3 here is CASSPVVGAYNEQFF. As DNA, the CDR3 is TGTGCCAGCAGTCCGGTAGTAGGGGCCTACAATGAGCAGTTCTTC.

The chain has TRBV5-1 and TRBJ2-5, with a possible D match to TRBD1 (5 bases). V was clipped by 0 bases and J by 0 bases, with 9 bases between them. The CDR3 covers 15 residues. Germline V CDR1 and CDR2: SGHRS, YFSETQ. CDR3 in DNA: TGCGCCAGCAGCTTGGACAGGTGGGACCAAGAGACCCAGTACTTC. Encoded protein: CASSLDRWDQETQYF.

The chain has TRBV27 and TRBJ1-6, with D maybe TRBD1 (5 bases). This CDR3 is built from 16 residues. Germline lookup yields CDR1 MNHEY and CDR2 SMNVEV (reference sequence). Trimming took off 6 bases at V and 5 bases at J, with 17 bases between the two ends. The CDR3 loop reads CASSRGGGVDNSPLHF. The CDR3 nucleotides are TGTGCCAGCAGCCGGGGTGGGGGGGTGGATAATTCACCCCTCCACTTT.

The CDR3 region is CSTRGTGDGVGTDTQYF. In DNA, the CDR3 is TGCAGCACGAGAGGGACAGGGGATGGGGTGGGCACAGATACGCAGTATTTT. The genes are TRBV29-1 and TRBJ2-3; 10 bases fit TRBD1. The CDR3 is 17 residues long. The ends lost 8 bases at V and 1 base at J; junction bases unmatched: 15. Germline CDR1 is SQVTM and CDR2 is ANQGSEA.

The V call is TRBV9, the J call TRBJ2-2, with 8 positions matching TRBD2. The CDR3 sequence is 15 residues long. Germline CDR1 and CDR2: SGDLS and YYNGEE. V lost 0 bases to trimming and J lost 8 bases; unmatched junction nucleotides: 6. The CDR3 bases are TGTGCCAGCAGCGTAGGAGCGGGAGCAGGTGGGGAGCTGTTTTTT. Translating it yields CASSVGAGAGGELFF.

This clone occurred once. The V gene is TRBV6-5, the J gene TRBJ2-2; 8 nucleotides agree with TRBD1. Looked up from germline, CDR1 is MNHEY and CDR2 is SVGAGI. The junction had 3 bases not matched to a gene; V was cut back by 6 bases and J by 6 bases. This CDR3 has 13 residues. The CDR3 reads CASRPGGSGELFF. CDR3 nucleotides: TGTGCCAGCAGGCCAGGGGGCTCCGGGGAGCTGTTTTTT.

The chain employs TRBV6-5 and TRBJ2-5; 7 positions agree with TRBD2. The CDR3 has 15 residues. Germline loops: CDR1 MNHEY, CDR2 SVGAGI. Trimming removed 6 bases from V and 5 bases from J; junction bases left unmatched: 12. The CDR3 protein is CASRPSGNAQETQYF. The CDR3 nucleotides read TGTGCCAGCAGACCAAGCGGGAACGCACAGGAGACCCAGTACTTC.

This chain links TRBV12-3 or TRBV12-4 with TRBJ2-2; no clear D gene. There are 13 residues in the CDR3. V was shortened by 4 bases and J by 2 bases, with 5 bases between the two germline ends. For the CDR3, the DNA is TGTGCCAGCAGTTCGTATAACACCGGGGAGCTGTTTTTT. It yields the protein CASSSYNTGELFF.

The chain carries TRBV7-8 and TRBJ2-5, with TRBD2 matching over 11 bases. CDR1 and CDR2 (germline): SGHVS, FQNEAQ. Germline trimming cut 4 bases from V and 6 bases from J; bases unmatched to any gene: 13. This CDR3 is built from 17 residues. The CDR3 spells CASSSASLAGGPKTQYF. CDR3 in DNA: TGTGCCAGCAGCTCCGCATCCCTAGCGGGAGGTCCAAAGACCCAGTACTTC.

The rearrangement uses TRBV6-5 and TRBJ2-7, with 9 bases identical to TRBD1. Germline V gene data show CDR1 as MNHEY and CDR2 as SVGAGI. This CDR3 comprises 15 residues. Trimming at V came to 6 bases and at J to 5 bases, leaving 11 bases not matched to a gene. The chain's CDR3 is CASRPPGQGPNEQYF. DNA of the CDR3: TGTGCCAGCAGGCCCCCGGGACAGGGTCCCAACGAGCAGTACTTC.

V and J are TRBV6-2 or TRBV6-3 and TRBJ2-6, with 7 bases identical to TRBD1. J lost 0 bases, V lost 5 bases, and 4 bases had no gene match. This CDR3 is 16 amino acids long. Germline V gives CDR1 MNHEY, CDR2 SVGEGT. CDR3 loop: CASSRTGASGANVLTF. CDR3 nucleotide sequence: TGTGCCAGCAGTCGGACAGGTGCCTCTGGGGCCAACGTCCTGACTTTC.

The chain carries TRBV3-1 (or the pseudogene TRBV3-2) and TRBJ2-4, with TRBD1 identical over 10 bases. CDR3 length equals 16 residues. Germline loops: CDR1 LGHDT, CDR2 YNNKEL (reference sequence). The ends lost 0 bases at V and 7 bases at J; junction bases unmatched: 6. The CDR3 DNA sequence: TGTGCCAGCAGCCAAGATCCCGGGACAGGGGTGAACATTCAGTACTTC. Protein sequence: CASSQDPGTGVNIQYF.

In nucleotides, the CDR3 is TGTGCCAGCAGTACAGCCACTAATGAAAAACTGTTTTTT. This gives the protein CASSTATNEKLFF. The chain links TRBV12-3 or TRBV12-4 to TRBJ1-4; D is unresolved. Trimming left V 5 bases short and J 2 bases short, with 6 bases between. This CDR3 has 13 amino acids.

The chain recombines TRBV19 with TRBJ2-7; the D is unclear. Germline V lookup: CDR1 LNHDA, CDR2 SQIVND (reference sequence). The CDR3 runs 13 residues. Trimming cost V 11 bases and J 2 bases, with 16 bases left between them. Written as DNA, the CDR3 is TGTGCCCCCCGCGAGAATATGGCCTACGAGCAGTACTTC. This sequence encodes CAPRENMAYEQYF.

The chain combines TRBV18 with TRBJ2-4; perhaps TRBD1 as D (6 bases). Germline CDR1 KGHSH, CDR2 LQKENI. V was pared by 3 bases and J by 0 bases, with 18 bases between. The CDR3 spans 18 residues. The CDR3 region has the DNA TGTGCCAGCTCACCCTGGGACAATCGCGTCTCAGCCAAAAACATTCAGTACTTC. It is translated as CASSPWDNRVSAKNIQYF.

Only one count was recorded for this clone. This chain joins TRBV19 and TRBJ1-2, with 7 bases matching TRBD1. From germline, CDR1 is LNHDA and CDR2 SQIVND (reference sequence). The length of the CDR3 is 14 residues. After removal of 1 base from V and 8 bases from J, the junction contained 7 bases not matched to a gene. DNA of the CDR3: TGTGCCAGTAGTATAGCCCCCGGGACAGACGGCTACACCTTC. Translating it yields CASSIAPGTDGYTF.

This chain connects TRBV6-5 to TRBJ2-7; D possibly corresponds to TRBD1 (6 bases). V was pared by 7 bases and J by 5 bases, with 12 bases between. CDR1 MNHEY and CDR2 SVGAGI come from the germline V gene. CDR3 length: 12 residues. As DNA, the CDR3 is TGTGCCAGCACCCAGACAGGTGACGAGCAGTACTTC. It specifies CASTQTGDEQYF.

The rearrangement uses TRBV5-1 and TRBJ2-2; TRBD2 is a possible D gene (6 bases). The CDR3 sequence is 16 residues long. The germline CDR1 and CDR2 sequences are SGHRS and YFSETQ. With 4 bases removed from V and 0 bases from J, the gap between germline ends came to 13 bases. Here the CDR3 reads CASSGRWEANTGELFF. The DNA for the CDR3 is TGCGCCAGCAGCGGGCGGTGGGAGGCGAACACCGGGGAGCTGTTTTTT.

The chain's CDR3 is CASSQTGGGNTIYF. In DNA form, the CDR3 reads TGTGCCAGCAGCCAAACAGGGGGAGGAAACACCATATATTTT. This chain links TRBV7-9 with TRBJ1-3; TRBD1 aligns across 8 bases. Germline V gene sequence: CDR1 SEHNR, CDR2 FQNEAQ (reference sequence). The CDR3 is 14 residues long. J lost 4 bases, V lost 5 bases, and 4 bases had no gene match.

The chain employs TRBV6-2 or TRBV6-3 and TRBJ2-7; D is ambiguous. Trimming took off 2 bases at V and 7 bases at J, with 6 bases between the two ends. The CDR3 is 11 amino acids. Germline CDR1 MNHEY, CDR2 SVGEGT. As DNA, the CDR3 is TGTGCCAGCAGTTACAATTATGAGCAGTACTTC. Translated, it gives CASSYNYEQYF.

V and J are TRBV7-3 and TRBJ2-3; 10 bases map to TRBD2. The CDR3 runs 17 residues. CDR1 is SGHTA and CDR2 is FQGTGA in the germline V gene. J lost 7 bases, V lost 5 bases, and 15 bases had no gene match. For the CDR3, the DNA is TGTGCCAGCAGCCCGCTGGGGCGAGCGGGAGGGCCAAATACGCAGTATTTT. It specifies CASSPLGRAGGPNTQYF. Variable domain in full (rest from reference TRBV7-3 and TRBJ2-3): GAGVSQTPSNKVTEKGKYVELRCDPISGHTALYWYRQSLGQGPEFLIYFQGTGAADDSGLPNDRFFAVRPEGSVSTLKIQRTERGDSAVYLCASSPLGRAGGPNTQYFGPGTRLTVL.

This chain connects TRBV4-3 to TRBJ2-7, with 8 bases lining up with TRBD2. Germline V gives CDR1 LGHNA, CDR2 YSLEER. V gave up 2 bases and J gave up 7 bases; unmatched junction bases: 7. CDR3 length: 14 amino acids. The chain's CDR3 is CASSQTSGPGEQYF. The DNA of the CDR3 is TGCGCCAGCAGCCAAACTAGCGGCCCCGGGGAGCAGTACTTC.

This clone is termed medium-sized. The chain is built from TRBV7-6 and TRBJ2-7, with D possibly matching TRBD2 (5 bases). The CDR3 covers 15 residues. Germline CDR1 SGHVS, CDR2 FNYEAQ. Trimming removed 6 bases at V and 1 base at J, with 16 bases between. CDR3 in DNA: TGTGCCAGCAGTCCAAGTCCGCGGGTTTCCTACGAGCAGTACTTC. Its translation: CASSPSPRVSYEQYF.

The V call is TRBV3-1 (or the pseudogene TRBV3-2), the J call TRBJ1-1, with 7 nucleotides matching TRBD1. Germline trimming cut 5 bases from V and 0 bases from J; bases unmatched to any gene: 6. In germline, CDR1 is LGHDT, CDR2 YNNKEL (reference sequence). This CDR3 has 15 amino acids. The CDR3 DNA reads as TGTGCCAGCAGCGAGACGGGACAGATGAACACTGAAGCTTTCTTT. Translating gives CASSETGQMNTEAFF.

This sequence joins TRBV7-2 and TRBJ1-3; D is unresolved. This CDR3 is built from 14 residues. Trimming stripped 1 base from V and 7 bases from J, with 11 bases between. The germline gives CDR1 SGHTA, CDR2 FQGNSA. CDR3 sequence: CASSLVPGGNTIYF. In nucleotides, the CDR3 is TGTGCCAGCAGCTTAGTACCGGGAGGGAACACCATATATTTT.